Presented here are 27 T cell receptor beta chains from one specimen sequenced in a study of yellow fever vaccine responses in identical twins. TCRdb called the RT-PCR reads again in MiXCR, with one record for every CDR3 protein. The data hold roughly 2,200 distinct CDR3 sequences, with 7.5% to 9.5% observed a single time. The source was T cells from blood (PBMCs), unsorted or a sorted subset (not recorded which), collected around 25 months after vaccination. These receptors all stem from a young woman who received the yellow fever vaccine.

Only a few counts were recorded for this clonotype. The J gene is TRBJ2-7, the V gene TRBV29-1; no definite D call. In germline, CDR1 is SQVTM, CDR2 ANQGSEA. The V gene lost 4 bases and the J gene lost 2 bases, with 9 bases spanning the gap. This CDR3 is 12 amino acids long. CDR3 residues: CSVVAPPYEQYF. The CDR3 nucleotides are TGCAGCGTTGTGGCCCCCCCCTACGAGCAGTACTTC.

The chain's CDR3 is CASSDTGTSYEQYF. The CDR3 DNA is TGTGCCAGCAGCGACACCGGGACCTCCTACGAGCAGTACTTC. The chain combines TRBV11-2 with TRBJ2-7; D is possibly TRBD1 or TRBD2 (5 bases each). The CDR3 covers 14 residues. CDR1 is SGHAT and CDR2 is FQNNGV in the germline V gene. The ends were cut back, 5 bases at V and 0 bases at J, with 11 bases in the middle.

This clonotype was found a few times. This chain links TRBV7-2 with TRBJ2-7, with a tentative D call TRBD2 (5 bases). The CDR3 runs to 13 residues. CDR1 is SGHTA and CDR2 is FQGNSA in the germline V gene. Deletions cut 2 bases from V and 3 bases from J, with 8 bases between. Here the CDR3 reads CASSLTRGYEQYF. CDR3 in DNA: TGTGCCAGCAGCTTAACCCGGGGCTACGAGCAGTACTTC.

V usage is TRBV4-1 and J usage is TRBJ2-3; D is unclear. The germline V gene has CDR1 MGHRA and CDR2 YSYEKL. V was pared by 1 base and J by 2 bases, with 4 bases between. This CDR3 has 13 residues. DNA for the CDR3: TGCGCCAGCAGCCAAGTGGACACAGATACGCAGTATTTT. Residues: CASSQVDTDTQYF.

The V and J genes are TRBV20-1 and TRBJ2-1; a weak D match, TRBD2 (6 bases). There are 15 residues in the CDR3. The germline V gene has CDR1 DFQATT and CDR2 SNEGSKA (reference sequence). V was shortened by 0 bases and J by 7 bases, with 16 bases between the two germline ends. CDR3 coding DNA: TGCAGTGCTAGAGACGGTGGGGACTGGGGGAATGAGCAGTTCTTC. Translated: CSARDGGDWGNEQFF.

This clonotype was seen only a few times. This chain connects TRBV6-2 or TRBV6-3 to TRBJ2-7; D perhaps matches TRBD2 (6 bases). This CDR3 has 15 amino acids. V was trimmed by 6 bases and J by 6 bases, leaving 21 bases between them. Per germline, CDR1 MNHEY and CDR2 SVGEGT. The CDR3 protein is CASRWSGTQEGEQYF. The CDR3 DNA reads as TGTGCCAGCAGGTGGTCCGGGACGCAGGAGGGCGAGCAGTACTTC.

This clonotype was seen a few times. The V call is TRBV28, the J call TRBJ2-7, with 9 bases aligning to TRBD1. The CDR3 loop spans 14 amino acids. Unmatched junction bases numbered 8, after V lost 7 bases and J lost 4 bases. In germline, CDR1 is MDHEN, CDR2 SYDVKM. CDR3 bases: TGTGCCAGCAAGACCGGGACAGGGTTGTACGAGCAGTACTTC. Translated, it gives CASKTGTGLYEQYF.

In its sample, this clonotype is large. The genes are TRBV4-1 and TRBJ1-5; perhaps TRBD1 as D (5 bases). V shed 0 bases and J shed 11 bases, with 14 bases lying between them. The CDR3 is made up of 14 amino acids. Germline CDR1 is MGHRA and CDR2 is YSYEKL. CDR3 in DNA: TGCGCCAGCAGCCAAGAGACGGGACTTTGGTCCCAGCATTTT. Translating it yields CASSQETGLWSQHF.

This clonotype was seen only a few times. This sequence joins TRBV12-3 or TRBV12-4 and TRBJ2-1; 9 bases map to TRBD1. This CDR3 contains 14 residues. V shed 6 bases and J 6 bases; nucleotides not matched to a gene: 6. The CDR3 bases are TGTGCCAGCAGAAGACAGGGGGGAACCAATGAGCAGTTCTTC. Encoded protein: CASRRQGGTNEQFF.

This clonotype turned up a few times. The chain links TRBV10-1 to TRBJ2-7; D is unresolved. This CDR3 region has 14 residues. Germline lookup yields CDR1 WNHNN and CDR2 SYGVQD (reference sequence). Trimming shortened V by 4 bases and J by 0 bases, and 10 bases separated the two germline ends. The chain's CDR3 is CASSAGSYSYEQYF. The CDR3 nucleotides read TGCGCCAGCAGTGCTGGCTCCTACTCCTACGAGCAGTACTTC.

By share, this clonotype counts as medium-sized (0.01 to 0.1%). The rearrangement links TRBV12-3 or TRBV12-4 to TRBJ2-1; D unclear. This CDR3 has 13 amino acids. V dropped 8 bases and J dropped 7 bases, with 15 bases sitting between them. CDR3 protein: CASCVGSVNEQFF. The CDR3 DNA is TGTGCCAGCTGTGTGGGAAGCGTAAATGAGCAGTTCTTC.

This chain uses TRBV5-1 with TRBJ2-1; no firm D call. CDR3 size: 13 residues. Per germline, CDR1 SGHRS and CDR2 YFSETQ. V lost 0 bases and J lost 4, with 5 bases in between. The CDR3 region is CASSLAVYNEQFF. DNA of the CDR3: TGCGCCAGCAGCTTGGCTGTTTACAATGAGCAGTTCTTC. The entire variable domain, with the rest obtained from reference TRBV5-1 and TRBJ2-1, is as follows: KAGVTQTPRYLIKTRGQQVTLSCSPISGHRSVSWYQQTPGQGLQFLFEYFSETQRNKGNFPGRFSGRQFSNSRSEMNVSTLELGDSALYLCASSLAVYNEQFFGPGTRLTVL.

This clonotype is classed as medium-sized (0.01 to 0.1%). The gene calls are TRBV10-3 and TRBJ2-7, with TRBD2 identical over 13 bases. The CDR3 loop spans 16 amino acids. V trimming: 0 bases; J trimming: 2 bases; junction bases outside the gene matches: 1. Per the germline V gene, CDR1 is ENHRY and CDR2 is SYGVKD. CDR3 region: CAISESTSGGTYEQYF. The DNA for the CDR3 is TGTGCCATCAGTGAGTCGACTAGCGGGGGGACCTACGAGCAGTACTTC.

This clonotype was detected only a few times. CDR3 DNA sequence: TGTGCCAGCAGCTGGGACTTCTCCTACGAGCAGTACTTC. It codes for CASSWDFSYEQYF. This chain links TRBV7-2 with TRBJ2-7; maybe TRBD2 (6 bases). Trimming removed 4 bases from V and 0 bases from J, with 7 bases in between. The CDR3 contains 13 residues. Germline V gene data show CDR1 as SGHTA and CDR2 as FQGNSA.

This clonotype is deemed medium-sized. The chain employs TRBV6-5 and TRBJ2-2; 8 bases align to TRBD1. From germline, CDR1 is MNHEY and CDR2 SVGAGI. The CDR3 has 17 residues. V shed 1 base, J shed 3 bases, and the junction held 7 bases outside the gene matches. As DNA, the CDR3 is TGTGCCAGCAGTTACTTCCCCCAGGGGGCGGACACCGGGGAGCTGTTTTTT. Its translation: CASSYFPQGADTGELFF.

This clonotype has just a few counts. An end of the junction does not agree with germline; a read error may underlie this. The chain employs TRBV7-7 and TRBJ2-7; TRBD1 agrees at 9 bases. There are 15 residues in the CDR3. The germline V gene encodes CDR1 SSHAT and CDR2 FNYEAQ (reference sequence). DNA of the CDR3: TGTGCTAGCAGCTTAGATTCGGGACAGGGTAACGAGCAGTACTTC. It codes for CASSLDSGQGNEQYF.

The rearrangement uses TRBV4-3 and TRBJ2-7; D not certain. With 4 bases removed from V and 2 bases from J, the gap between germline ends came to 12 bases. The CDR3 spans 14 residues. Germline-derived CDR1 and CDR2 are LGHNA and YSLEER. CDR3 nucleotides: TGCGCCAGCAGCCCGCCCAGCAGTACCTACGAGCAGTACTTC. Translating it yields CASSPPSSTYEQYF.

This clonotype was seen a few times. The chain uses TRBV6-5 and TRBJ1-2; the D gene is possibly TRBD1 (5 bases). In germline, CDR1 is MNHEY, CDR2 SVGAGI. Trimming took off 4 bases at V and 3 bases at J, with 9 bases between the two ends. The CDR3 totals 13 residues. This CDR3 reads CASSSLGDYGYTF. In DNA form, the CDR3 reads TGTGCCAGCAGTTCTCTAGGGGACTATGGCTACACCTTC.

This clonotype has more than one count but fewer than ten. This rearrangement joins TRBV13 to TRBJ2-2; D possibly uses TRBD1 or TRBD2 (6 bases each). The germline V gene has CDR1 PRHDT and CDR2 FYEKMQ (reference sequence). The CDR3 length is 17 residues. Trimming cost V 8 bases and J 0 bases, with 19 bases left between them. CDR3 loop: CASHPTGGTSNTGELFF. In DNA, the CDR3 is TGTGCCAGCCACCCGACAGGCGGGACTTCGAACACCGGGGAGCTGTTTTTT.

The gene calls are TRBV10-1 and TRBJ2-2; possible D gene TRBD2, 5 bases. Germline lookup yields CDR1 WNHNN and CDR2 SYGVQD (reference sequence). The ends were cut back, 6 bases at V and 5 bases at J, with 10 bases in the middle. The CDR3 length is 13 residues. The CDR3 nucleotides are TGCGCCAGCAGGAGGGTTTTTACCGGGGAGCTGTTTTTT. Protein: CASRRVFTGELFF.

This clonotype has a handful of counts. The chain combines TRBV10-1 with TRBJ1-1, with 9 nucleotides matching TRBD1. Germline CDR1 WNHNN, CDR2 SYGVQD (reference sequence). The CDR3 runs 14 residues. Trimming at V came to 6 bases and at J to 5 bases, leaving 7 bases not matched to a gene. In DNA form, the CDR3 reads TGCGCCAGCAGCGCCGGGACAGGGTGGACTGAAGCTTTCTTT. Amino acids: CASSAGTGWTEAFF.

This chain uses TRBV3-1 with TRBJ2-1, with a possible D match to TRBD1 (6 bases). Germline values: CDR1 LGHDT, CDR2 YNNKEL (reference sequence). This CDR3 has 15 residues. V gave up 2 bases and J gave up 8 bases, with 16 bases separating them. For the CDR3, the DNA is TGTGCCAGCAGCCAAAGGGGGATTATGGGTTATGAGCAGTTCTTC. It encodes CASSQRGIMGYEQFF.

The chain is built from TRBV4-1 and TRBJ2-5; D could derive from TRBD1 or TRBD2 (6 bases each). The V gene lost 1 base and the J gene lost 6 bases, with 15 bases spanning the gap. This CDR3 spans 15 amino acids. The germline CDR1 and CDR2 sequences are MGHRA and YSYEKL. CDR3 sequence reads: CASSQVPGAGKTQYF. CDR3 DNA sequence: TGCGCCAGCAGCCAAGTCCCAGGGGCGGGGAAGACCCAGTACTTC.

The CDR3 DNA reads TGTGCCAGCAGTGGCCGAGGGTTAGTGGACACTGAAGCTTTCTTT. This gives the protein CASSGRGLVDTEAFF. The V call is TRBV6-1, the J call TRBJ1-1; D uncertain. In germline, CDR1 is MNHNS, CDR2 SASEGT. CDR3 length: 15 residues. Trimming cost V 4 bases and J 3 bases, with 15 bases left between them.

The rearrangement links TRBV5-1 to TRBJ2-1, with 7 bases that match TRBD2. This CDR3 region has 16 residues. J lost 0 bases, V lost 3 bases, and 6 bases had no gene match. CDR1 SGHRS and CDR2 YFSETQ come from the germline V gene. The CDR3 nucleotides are TGCGCCAGCAGCTCTCTAGCGGATCCCTCCTACAATGAGCAGTTCTTC. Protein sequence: CASSSLADPSYNEQFF. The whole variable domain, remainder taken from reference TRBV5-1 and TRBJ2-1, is KAGVTQTPRYLIKTRGQQVTLSCSPISGHRSVSWYQQTPGQGLQFLFEYFSETQRNKGNFPGRFSGRQFSNSRSEMNVSTLELGDSALYLCASSSLADPSYNEQFFGPGTRLTVL.

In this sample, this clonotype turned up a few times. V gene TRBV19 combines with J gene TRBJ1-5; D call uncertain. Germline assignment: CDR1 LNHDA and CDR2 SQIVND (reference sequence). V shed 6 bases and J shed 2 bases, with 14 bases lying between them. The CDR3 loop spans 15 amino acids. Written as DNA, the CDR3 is TGTGCCAGTAGGGACGGAAGAGGCGGCAATCAGCCCCAGCATTTT. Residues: CASRDGRGGNQPQHF.

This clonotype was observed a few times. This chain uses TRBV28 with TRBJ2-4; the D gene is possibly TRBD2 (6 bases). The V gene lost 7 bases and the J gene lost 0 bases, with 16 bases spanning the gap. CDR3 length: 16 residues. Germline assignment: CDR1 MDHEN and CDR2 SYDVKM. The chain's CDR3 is CASIPGGTLAKNIQYF. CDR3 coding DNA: TGTGCCAGCATCCCTGGGGGGACGCTAGCCAAAAACATTCAGTACTTC.